This T cell receptor (beta chain) is drawn from a study of T cell changes during pregnancy in multiple sclerosis. Germline CDR1 reads SGHTA; CDR2 reads FQGTGA. Trimming removed 2 bases from V and 2 bases from J, with 13 bases in between. This CDR3 region has 16 residues. Profiling relied on immunoSEQ multiplex PCR, and the TCRdb table lists in-frame clones only, not all of them. The table has about 60,000 clones, nearly 95% seen once; the top ten hold 0.75% to 0.95%. This material consisted of peripheral blood, taken in the first trimester of pregnancy. The chain recombines TRBV7-3 with TRBJ2-1, with D perhaps matching TRBD2 (7 bases). The sequence was obtained from a female donor with multiple sclerosis, enrolled in a pregnancy study. The chain's CDR3 is CASSLLGGGPYNEQFF. The DNA for the CDR3 is TGTGCCAGCAGCTTATTGGGAGGGGGTCCCTACAATGAGCAGTTCTTC.